One and the same sample provided the 12 T cell receptor beta chains below, sequenced in a study of blood T cell repertoires in COVID-19. Sequencing used immunoSEQ multiplex PCR; TCRdb keeps in-frame clones, though not all of them. The table includes 10,000 or so clones, approximately 85% detected once. Sequencing used peripheral blood. The receptors derive from a human donor in a cohort sampled during active COVID-19.

This chain links TRBV6-2 or TRBV6-3 with TRBJ2-1; 7 bases map to TRBD1. Germline-derived CDR1 and CDR2 are MNHEY and SVGEGT. The trim removed 4 bases at V and 0 bases at J, leaving 6 bases unmatched. The CDR3 has 16 residues. The CDR3 here is CASSSHGTDSYNEQFF. DNA for the CDR3: TGTGCCAGCAGTTCCCACGGGACAGACTCCTACAATGAGCAGTTCTTC.

The chain has TRBV7-9 and TRBJ2-5, with D possibly TRBD2 on 6 matching bases. V was trimmed by 0 bases and J by 2 bases, leaving 16 bases between them. Germline CDR1 and CDR2: SEHNR and FQNEAQ (reference sequence). The CDR3 is made up of 17 amino acids. The CDR3 DNA follows: TGTGCCAGCAGCTTAGCGTACGTCGGGGGTAAACAAGAGACCCAGTACTTC. Residues: CASSLAYVGGKQETQYF.

The rearrangement links TRBV18 to TRBJ2-7; 11 nucleotides line up with TRBD2. Trimming at V came to 6 bases and at J to 2 bases, leaving 6 bases not matched to a gene. CDR3 length equals 15 residues. Germline V CDR1 and CDR2: KGHSH, LQKENI. The CDR3: CASSQTSGTAYEQYF. CDR3 DNA sequence: TGTGCCAGCTCCCAGACTAGCGGGACCGCCTACGAGCAGTACTTC.

The chain recombines TRBV9 with TRBJ2-3, with 7 bases identical to TRBD2. Per the germline V gene, CDR1 is SGDLS and CDR2 is YYNGEE. CDR3 length equals 16 residues. V lost 0 bases to trimming and J lost 3 bases; unmatched junction nucleotides: 7. The CDR3 protein is CASSVVGGGGTDTQYF. The CDR3 DNA reads as TGTGCCAGCAGCGTAGTGGGCGGGGGAGGTACAGATACGCAGTATTTT. Supplemented by reference TRBV9 and TRBJ2-3, the full variable domain reads DSGVTQTPKHLITATGQRVTLRCSPRSGDLSVYWYQQSLDQGLQFLIQYYNGEERAKGNILERFSAQQFPDLHSELNLSSLELGDSALYFCASSVVGGGGTDTQYFGPGTRLTVL.

The chain employs TRBV4-1 and TRBJ1-4; no clear D gene. V dropped 1 base and J dropped 7 bases, with 7 bases sitting between them. Germline CDR1 and CDR2: MGHRA and YSYEKL. The CDR3 contains 13 residues. The CDR3 DNA is TGCGCCAGCAGCCAAGCTCGGGTTGAAAAACTGTTTTTT. Translated: CASSQARVEKLFF.

In this sample, this clone turned up once. J is TRBJ2-3 and V is TRBV18, with D perhaps TRBD1 (6 bases). This CDR3 is 12 amino acids long. V lost 6 bases and J lost 10, with 14 bases in between. Germline loops: CDR1 KGHSH, CDR2 LQKENI. In DNA form, the CDR3 reads TGTGCCAGCTCCCGCGACAGGACAGCGCAGTATTTT. Translated, it gives CASSRDRTAQYF.

This chain joins TRBV29-1 and TRBJ2-6, with unresolved D. Trimming stripped 2 bases from V and 4 bases from J, with 3 bases between. Germline CDR1 is SQVTM and CDR2 is ANQGSEA. This CDR3 comprises 12 residues. CDR3 residues: CSVESGANVLTF. The CDR3 nucleotides read TGCAGCGTTGAATCGGGGGCCAACGTCCTGACTTTC. The variable domain in full, completed from reference TRBV29-1 and TRBJ2-6, reads SAVISQKPSRDICQRGTSLTIQCQVDSQVTMMFWYRQQPGQSLTLIATANQGSEATYESGFVIDKFPISRPNLTFSTLTVSNMSPEDSSIYLCSVESGANVLTFGAGSRLTVL.

The gene calls are TRBV5-1 and TRBJ1-4, with TRBD1 matching over 9 bases. The V segment lost 4 bases and the J segment 6 bases; nucleotides outside the gene matches: 13. Germline V gene sequence: CDR1 SGHRS, CDR2 YFSETQ. This CDR3 is built from 17 residues. The CDR3 is CASSLQTGTGMDEKLFF. The CDR3, as DNA: TGCGCCAGCAGCCTCCAGACCGGGACAGGGATGGATGAAAAACTGTTTTTT.

The chain employs TRBV5-1 and TRBJ1-2; D is undetermined. V lost 0 bases to trimming and J lost 7 bases, with 13 bases between them. The CDR3 consists of 14 residues. Germline V lookup: CDR1 SGHRS, CDR2 YFSETQ. The CDR3, as DNA: TGCGCCAGCAGCTTGGCCATCGATTCCGGTGGCTACACCTTC. It yields the protein CASSLAIDSGGYTF.

V and J are TRBV19 and TRBJ1-1; D unclear. Germline V CDR1 and CDR2: LNHDA, SQIVND (reference sequence). This CDR3 has 13 residues. Deletions cut 9 bases from V and 1 base from J, with 12 bases between. The CDR3 nucleotides are TGTGCCAGGCGGAGAGAGGGGAACACTGAAGCTTTCTTT. As protein: CARRREGNTEAFF. The complete variable domain, with remaining parts taken from reference TRBV19 and TRBJ1-1, reads DGGITQSPKYLFRKEGQNVTLSCEQNLNHDAMYWYRQDPGQGLRLIYYSQIVNDFQKGDIAEGYSVSREKKESFPLTVTSAQKNPTAFYLCARRREGNTEAFFGQGTRLTVV.

The rearrangement joins TRBV10-1 to TRBJ2-3; 9 bases are shared with TRBD2. The CDR3 is 14 amino acids. Germline V gene lookup returns CDR1 WNHNN and CDR2 SYGVQD (reference sequence). V trimming: 10 bases; J trimming: 4 bases; junction bases outside the gene matches: 9. In DNA, the CDR3 is TGCGCCACCCCACCTAGCGGGGTCTCAGATACGCAGTATTTT. This gives the protein CATPPSGVSDTQYF.

This chain joins TRBV20-1 and TRBJ1-5; unclear D gene. This CDR3 spans 14 amino acids. CDR1 and CDR2 from the germline V gene are DFQATT and SNEGSKA (reference sequence). V dropped 3 bases and J dropped 1 base, with 10 bases sitting between them. The CDR3 here is CSASVGRSNQPQHF. Written as DNA, the CDR3 is TGCAGTGCTAGTGTAGGGAGAAGCAATCAGCCCCAGCATTTT.